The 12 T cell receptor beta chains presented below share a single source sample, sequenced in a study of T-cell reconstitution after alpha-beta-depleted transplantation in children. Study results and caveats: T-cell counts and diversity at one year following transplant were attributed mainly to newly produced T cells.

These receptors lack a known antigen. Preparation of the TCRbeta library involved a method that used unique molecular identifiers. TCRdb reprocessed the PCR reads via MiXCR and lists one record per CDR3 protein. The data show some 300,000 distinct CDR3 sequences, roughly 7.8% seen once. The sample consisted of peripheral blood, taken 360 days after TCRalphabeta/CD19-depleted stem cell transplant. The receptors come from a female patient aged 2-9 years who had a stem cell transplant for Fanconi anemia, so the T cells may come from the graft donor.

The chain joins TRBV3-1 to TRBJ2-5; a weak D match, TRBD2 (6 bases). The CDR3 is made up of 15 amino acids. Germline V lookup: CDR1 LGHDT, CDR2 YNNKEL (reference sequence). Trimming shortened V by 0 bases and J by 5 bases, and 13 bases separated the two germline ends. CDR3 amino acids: CASSQDQEGRETQYF. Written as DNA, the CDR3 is TGTGCCAGCAGCCAAGATCAGGAGGGGCGCGAGACCCAGTACTTC.

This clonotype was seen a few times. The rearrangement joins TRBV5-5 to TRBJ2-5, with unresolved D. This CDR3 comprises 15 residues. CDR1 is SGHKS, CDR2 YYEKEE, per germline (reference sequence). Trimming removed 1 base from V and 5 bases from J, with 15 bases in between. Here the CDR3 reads CASSLFRPELETQYF. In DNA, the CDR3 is TGTGCCAGCAGCTTGTTCCGGCCCGAACTGGAGACCCAGTACTTC. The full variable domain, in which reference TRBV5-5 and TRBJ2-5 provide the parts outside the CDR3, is DAGVTQSPTHLIKTRGQQVTLRCSPISGHKSVSWYQQVLGQGPQFIFQYYEKEERGRGNFPDRFSARQFPNYSSELNVNALLLGDSALYLCASSLFRPELETQYFGPGTRLLVL.

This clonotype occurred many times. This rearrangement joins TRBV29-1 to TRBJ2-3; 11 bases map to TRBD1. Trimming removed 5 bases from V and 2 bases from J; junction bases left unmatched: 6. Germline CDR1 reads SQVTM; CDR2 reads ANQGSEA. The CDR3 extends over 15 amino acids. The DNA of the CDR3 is TGCAGCGTTACGGGGACAGGGGGTGTCACAGATACGCAGTATTTT. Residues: CSVTGTGGVTDTQYF.

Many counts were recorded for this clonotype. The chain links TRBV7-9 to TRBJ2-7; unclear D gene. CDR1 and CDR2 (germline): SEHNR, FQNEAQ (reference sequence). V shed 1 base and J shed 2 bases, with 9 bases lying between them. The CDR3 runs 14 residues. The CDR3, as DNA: TGTGCCAGCAGCTTAGTAGGTCTCACCTACGAGCAGTACTTC. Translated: CASSLVGLTYEQYF.

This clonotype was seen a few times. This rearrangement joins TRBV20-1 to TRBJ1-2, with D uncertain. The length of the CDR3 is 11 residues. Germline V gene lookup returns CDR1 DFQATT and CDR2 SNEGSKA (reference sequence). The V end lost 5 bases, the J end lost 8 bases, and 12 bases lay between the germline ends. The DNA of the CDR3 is TGCAGTGCTGGAACAAGCGGGGGCTACACCTTC. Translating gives CSAGTSGGYTF.

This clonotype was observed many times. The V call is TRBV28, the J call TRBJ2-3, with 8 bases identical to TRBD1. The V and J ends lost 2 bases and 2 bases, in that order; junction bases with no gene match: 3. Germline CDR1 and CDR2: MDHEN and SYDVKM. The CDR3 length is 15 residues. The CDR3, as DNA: TGTGCCAGCAGTTTAATGACAGGGGACACAGATACGCAGTATTTT. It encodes CASSLMTGDTDTQYF.

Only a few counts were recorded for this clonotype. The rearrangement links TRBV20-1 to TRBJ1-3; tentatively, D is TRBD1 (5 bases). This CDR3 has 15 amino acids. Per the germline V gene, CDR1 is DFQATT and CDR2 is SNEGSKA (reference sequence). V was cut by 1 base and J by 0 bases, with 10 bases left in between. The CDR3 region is CSARVLGVSGNTIYF. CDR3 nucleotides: TGCAGTGCTAGAGTTTTGGGGGTCTCTGGAAACACCATATATTTT.

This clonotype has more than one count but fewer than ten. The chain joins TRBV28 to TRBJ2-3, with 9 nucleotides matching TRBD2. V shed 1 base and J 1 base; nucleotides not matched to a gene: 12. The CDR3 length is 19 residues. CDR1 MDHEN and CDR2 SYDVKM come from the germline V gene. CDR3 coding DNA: TGTGCCAGCAGTTTATTGTTCTCTAGCGGGAAGAAGGGCACAGATACGCAGTATTTT. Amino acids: CASSLLFSSGKKGTDTQYF.

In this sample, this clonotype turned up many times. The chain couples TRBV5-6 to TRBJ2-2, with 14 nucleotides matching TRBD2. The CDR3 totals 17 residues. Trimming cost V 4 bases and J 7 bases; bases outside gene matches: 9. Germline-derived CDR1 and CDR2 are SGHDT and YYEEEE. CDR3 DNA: TGTGCCAGCAGCCGGGGACTAGCGGGAGTAACGGTCGGGGAGCTGTTTTTT. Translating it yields CASSRGLAGVTVGELFF.

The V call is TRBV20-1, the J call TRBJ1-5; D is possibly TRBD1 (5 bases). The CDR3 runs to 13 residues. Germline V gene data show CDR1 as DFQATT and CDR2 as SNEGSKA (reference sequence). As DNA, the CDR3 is TGCAGCCCGATCCAGGGTTCTTTCCAGCCCCAGCATTTT. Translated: CSPIQGSFQPQHF.

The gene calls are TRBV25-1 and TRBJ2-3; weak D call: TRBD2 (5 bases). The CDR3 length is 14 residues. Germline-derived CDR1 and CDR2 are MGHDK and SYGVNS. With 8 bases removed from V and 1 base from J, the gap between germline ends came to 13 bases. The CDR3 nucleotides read TGTGCCAGCGTCGGGCGGGTGGGCACAGATACGCAGTATTTT. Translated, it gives CASVGRVGTDTQYF.

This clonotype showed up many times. CDR3 in DNA: TGTGCCACCAGCAGAGATCAGGGACTAGCGGGGTCAGATACGCAGTATTTT. Its translation is CATSRDQGLAGSDTQYF. The chain recombines TRBV15 with TRBJ2-3; 13 bases fit TRBD2. Germline V lookup: CDR1 LNHNV, CDR2 YYDKDF (reference sequence). CDR3 length: 17 amino acids. Trimming at V came to 0 bases and at J to 4 bases, leaving 4 bases not matched to a gene.